Presented here are 8 T cell receptor beta chains from one specimen sequenced in a study of blood T cell repertoires in COVID-19. Data came from immunoSEQ multiplex PCR; TCRdb stores just in-frame clones and leaves some out. The table shows about 320,000 clones, with approximately 91% occurring only once. The sequencing input was PBMCs or T cells enriched from blood (not recorded which). These receptors were taken from a man between 60 and 70 years old who had recovered from COVID-19.

The V and J genes are TRBV5-1 and TRBJ1-3; TRBD1 is a possible D gene (6 bases). Trimming removed 4 bases from V and 4 bases from J, with 12 bases in between. Germline CDR1 is SGHRS and CDR2 is YFSETQ. CDR3 size: 14 residues. This CDR3 is CASSQQGAGNTIYF. For the CDR3, the DNA is TGCGCCAGCAGCCAACAGGGAGCAGGAAACACCATATATTTT.

This chain links TRBV6-2 or TRBV6-3 with TRBJ2-7; D possibly corresponds to TRBD2 (5 bases). Looked up from germline, CDR1 is MNHEY and CDR2 is SVGEGT. The CDR3 is 12 amino acids. Trimming shortened V by 4 bases and J by 2 bases, and 6 bases separated the two germline ends. The CDR3 DNA is TGTGCCAGCAGTTTGCGGGCCTACGAGCAGTACTTC. Amino acids: CASSLRAYEQYF.

The chain couples TRBV28 to TRBJ2-5, with 9 bases lining up with TRBD2. V shed 1 base and J 1 base; nucleotides not matched to a gene: 4. Looked up from germline, CDR1 is MDHEN and CDR2 is SYDVKM. The CDR3 has 16 amino acids. The CDR3 sequence: CASSLSASGAQETQYF. CDR3 sequence (DNA): TGTGCCAGCAGTTTATCGGCTAGCGGGGCCCAAGAGACCCAGTACTTC.

This sequence joins TRBV4-2 and TRBJ2-1; 7 bases line up with TRBD2. This CDR3 contains 15 residues. CDR1 and CDR2 (germline): LGHNA, YNFKEQ. Germline trimming cut 1 base from V and 8 bases from J; bases unmatched to any gene: 8. DNA for the CDR3: TGTGCCAGCAGCCAAGCGACTAGCAGGAGCGATGAGCAGTTCTTC. This codes for CASSQATSRSDEQFF.

The CDR3 nucleotides are TGTGCCAGCAGCTCCACAGGGGTAGCTCCGTCTGGGGCCAACGTCCTGACTTTC. Protein sequence: CASSSTGVAPSGANVLTF. The J gene is TRBJ2-6, the V gene TRBV5-4, with TRBD1 identical over 7 bases. Germline V gene sequence: CDR1 SGHNT, CDR2 YYREEE (reference sequence). V gave up 3 bases and J gave up 1 base; unmatched junction bases: 10. The length of the CDR3 is 18 residues.

This sequence joins TRBV3-1 (or the pseudogene TRBV3-2) and TRBJ2-7, with no clear D. There are 12 residues in the CDR3. Germline assignment: CDR1 LGHDT and CDR2 YNNKEL (reference sequence). V was pared by 5 bases and J by 1 base, with 6 bases between. The CDR3 spells CASSSLSYEQYF. CDR3 coding DNA: TGTGCCAGCAGCTCCCTATCCTACGAGCAGTACTTC.

This clone was counted between two and nine times. This chain joins TRBV27 and TRBJ2-3; 14 bases agree with TRBD2. The ends lost 3 bases at V and 5 bases at J; junction bases unmatched: 4. Germline lookup yields CDR1 MNHEY and CDR2 SMNVEV (reference sequence). CDR3 size: 16 residues. The CDR3 DNA is TGTGCCAGCAGTTTTTCCGGACTAGCGGGAGGAGATACGCAGTATTTT. This encodes CASSFSGLAGGDTQYF.

The chain has TRBV27 and TRBJ2-5; 9 bases match TRBD1. Germline V gene sequence: CDR1 MNHEY, CDR2 SMNVEV (reference sequence). V shed 6 bases and J 4 bases; nucleotides not matched to a gene: 9. The CDR3 consists of 15 residues. CDR3 DNA: TGTGCCAGCAGGAAACCCACAGGGGGCCGAGAGACCCAGTACTTC. It yields the protein CASRKPTGGRETQYF.